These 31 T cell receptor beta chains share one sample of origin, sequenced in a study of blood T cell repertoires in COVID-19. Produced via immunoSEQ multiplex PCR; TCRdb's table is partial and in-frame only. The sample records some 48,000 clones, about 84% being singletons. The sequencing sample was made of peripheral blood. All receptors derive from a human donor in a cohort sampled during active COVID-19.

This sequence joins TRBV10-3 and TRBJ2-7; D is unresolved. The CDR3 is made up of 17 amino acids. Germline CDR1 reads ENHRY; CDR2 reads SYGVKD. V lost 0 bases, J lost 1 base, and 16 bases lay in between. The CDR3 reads CAISESLVGEHSYEQYF. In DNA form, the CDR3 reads TGTGCCATCAGTGAGTCGCTTGTTGGAGAGCATTCCTACGAGCAGTACTTC.

The CDR3 region is CASSPARGAEYSPLHF. CDR3 in DNA: TGCGCCAGCAGCCCAGCACGGGGGGCGGAATATTCACCCCTCCACTTT. The chain is built from TRBV4-1 and TRBJ1-6; possibly TRBD1 for D (6 bases). The CDR3 loop spans 16 amino acids. V lost 4 bases, J lost 8 bases, and 18 bases lay in between. Germline V lookup: CDR1 MGHRA, CDR2 YSYEKL.

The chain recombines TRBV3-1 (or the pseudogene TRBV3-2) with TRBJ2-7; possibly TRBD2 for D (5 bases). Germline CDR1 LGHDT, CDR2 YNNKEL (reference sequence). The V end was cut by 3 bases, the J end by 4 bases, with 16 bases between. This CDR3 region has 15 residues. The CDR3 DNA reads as TGTGCCAGCAGCCACCTTACGGACTCCCCATACGAGCAGTACTTC. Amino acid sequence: CASSHLTDSPYEQYF.

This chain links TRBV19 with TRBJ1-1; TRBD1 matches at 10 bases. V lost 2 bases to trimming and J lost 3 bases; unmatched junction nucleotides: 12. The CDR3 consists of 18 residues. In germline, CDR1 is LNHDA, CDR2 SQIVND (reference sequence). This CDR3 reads CASSIPPGQGWGHTEAFF. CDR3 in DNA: TGTGCCAGTAGTATACCTCCGGGACAGGGGTGGGGACACACTGAAGCTTTCTTT.

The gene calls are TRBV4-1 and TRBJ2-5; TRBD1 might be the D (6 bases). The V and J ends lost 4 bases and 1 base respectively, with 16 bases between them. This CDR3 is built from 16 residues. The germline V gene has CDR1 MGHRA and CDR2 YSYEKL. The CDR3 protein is CASSRGFGQLQETQYF. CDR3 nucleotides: TGCGCCAGCAGCCGAGGCTTTGGACAGCTCCAAGAGACCCAGTACTTC.

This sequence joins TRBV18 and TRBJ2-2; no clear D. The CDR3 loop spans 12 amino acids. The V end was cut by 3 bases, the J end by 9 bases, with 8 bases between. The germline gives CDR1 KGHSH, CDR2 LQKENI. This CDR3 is CASSPSSRELFF. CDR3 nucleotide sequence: TGTGCCAGCTCACCGAGTTCCAGGGAGCTGTTTTTT. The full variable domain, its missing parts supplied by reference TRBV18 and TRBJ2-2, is NAGVMQNPRHLVRRRGQEARLRCSPMKGHSHVYWYRQLPEEGLKFMVYLQKENIIDESGMPKERFSAEFPKEGPSILRIQQVVRGDSAAYFCASSPSSRELFFGEGSRLTVL.

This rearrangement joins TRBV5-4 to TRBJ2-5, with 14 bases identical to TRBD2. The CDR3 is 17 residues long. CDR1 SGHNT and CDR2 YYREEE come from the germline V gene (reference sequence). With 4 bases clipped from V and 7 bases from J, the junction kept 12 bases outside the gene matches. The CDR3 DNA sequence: TGTGCCAGCAGCCTAGGGACTAGCGGGAGAGGGGCCGGGACCCAGTACTTC. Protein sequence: CASSLGTSGRGAGTQYF.

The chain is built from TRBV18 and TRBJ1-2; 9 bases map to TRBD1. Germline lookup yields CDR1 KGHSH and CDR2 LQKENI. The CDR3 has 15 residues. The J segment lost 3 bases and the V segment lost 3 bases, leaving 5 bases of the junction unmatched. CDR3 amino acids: CASSPRDRVDYGYTF. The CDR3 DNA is TGTGCCAGCTCACCTAGGGACAGGGTGGACTATGGCTACACCTTC.

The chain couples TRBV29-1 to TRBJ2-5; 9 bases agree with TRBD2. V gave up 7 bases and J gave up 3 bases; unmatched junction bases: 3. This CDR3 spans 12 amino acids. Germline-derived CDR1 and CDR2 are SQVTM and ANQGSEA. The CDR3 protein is CSGRLAEETQYF. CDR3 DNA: TGCAGCGGTCGACTAGCGGAAGAGACCCAGTACTTC.

The CDR3 region has the DNA TGTGCCAGCAGCGACAGCGGGGGGGTGTACAATGAGCAGTTCTTC. It codes for CASSDSGGVYNEQFF. This sequence joins TRBV9 and TRBJ2-1; 10 bases map to TRBD2. V shed 3 bases, J shed 4 bases, and the junction held 4 bases outside the gene matches. There are 15 residues in the CDR3. Germline values: CDR1 SGDLS, CDR2 YYNGEE.

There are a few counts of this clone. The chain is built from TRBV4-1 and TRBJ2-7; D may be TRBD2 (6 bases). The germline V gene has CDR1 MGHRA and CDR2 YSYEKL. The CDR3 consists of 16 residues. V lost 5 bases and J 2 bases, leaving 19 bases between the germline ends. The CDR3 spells CASSTQASDITYEQYF. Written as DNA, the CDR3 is TGCGCCAGCAGCACACAGGCTAGCGATATTACCTACGAGCAGTACTTC.

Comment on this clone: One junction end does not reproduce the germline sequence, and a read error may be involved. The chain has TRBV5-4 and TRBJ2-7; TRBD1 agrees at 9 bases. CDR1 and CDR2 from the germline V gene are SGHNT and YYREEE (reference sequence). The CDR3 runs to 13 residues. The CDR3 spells CASSGAGTGNNRF. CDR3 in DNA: TGTGCCAGCAGCGGGGCCGGGACAGGGAACAACCGCTTC.

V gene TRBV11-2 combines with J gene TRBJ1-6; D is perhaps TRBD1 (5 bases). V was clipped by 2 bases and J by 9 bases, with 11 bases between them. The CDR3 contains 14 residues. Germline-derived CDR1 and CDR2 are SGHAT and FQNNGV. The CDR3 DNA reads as TGTGCCAGCAGCTTAAGAAACGGGGGTTCACCCCTCCACTTT. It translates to CASSLRNGGSPLHF.

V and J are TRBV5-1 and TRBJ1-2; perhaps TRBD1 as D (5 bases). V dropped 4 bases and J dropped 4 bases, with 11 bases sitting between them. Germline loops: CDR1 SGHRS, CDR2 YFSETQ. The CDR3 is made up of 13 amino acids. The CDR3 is CASSTDGGYGYTF. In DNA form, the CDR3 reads TGCGCCAGCAGCACGGACGGGGGCTATGGCTACACCTTC.

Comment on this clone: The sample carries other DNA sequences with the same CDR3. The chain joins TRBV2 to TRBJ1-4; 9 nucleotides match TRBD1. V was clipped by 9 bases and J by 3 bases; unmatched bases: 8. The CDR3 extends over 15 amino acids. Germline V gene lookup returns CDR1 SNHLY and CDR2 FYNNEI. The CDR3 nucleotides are TGTGCCAGTAGTAACAGGGGGCCGCCTAATGAAAAACTGTTTTTT. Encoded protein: CASSNRGPPNEKLFF.

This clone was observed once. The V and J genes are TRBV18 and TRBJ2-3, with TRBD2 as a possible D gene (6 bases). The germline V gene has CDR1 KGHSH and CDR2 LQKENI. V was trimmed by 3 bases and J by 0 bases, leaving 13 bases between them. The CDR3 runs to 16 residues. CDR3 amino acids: CASSPSSATSTDTQYF. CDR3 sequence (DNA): TGTGCCAGCTCACCCTCTAGCGCCACTAGCACAGATACGCAGTATTTT.

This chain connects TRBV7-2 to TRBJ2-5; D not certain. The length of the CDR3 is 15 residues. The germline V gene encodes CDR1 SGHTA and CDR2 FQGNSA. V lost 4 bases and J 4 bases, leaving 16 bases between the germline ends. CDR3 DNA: TGTGCCAGCAGCTCCCCCCTTGCGGCCCCAGAGACCCAGTACTTC. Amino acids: CASSSPLAAPETQYF.

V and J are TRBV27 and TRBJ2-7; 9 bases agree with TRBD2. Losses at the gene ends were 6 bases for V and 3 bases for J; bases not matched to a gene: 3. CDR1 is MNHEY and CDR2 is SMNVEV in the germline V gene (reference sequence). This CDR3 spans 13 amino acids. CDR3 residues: CASSLAGHYEQYF. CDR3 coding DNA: TGTGCCAGCAGCCTAGCGGGACACTACGAGCAGTACTTC.

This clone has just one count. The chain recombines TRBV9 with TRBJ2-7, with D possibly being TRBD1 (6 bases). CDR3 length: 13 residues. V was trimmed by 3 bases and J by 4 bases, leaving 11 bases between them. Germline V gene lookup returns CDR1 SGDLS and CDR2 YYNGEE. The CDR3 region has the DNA TGTGCCAGCAGCGGAGGACAGTTTTACGAGCAGTACTTC. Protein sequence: CASSGGQFYEQYF.

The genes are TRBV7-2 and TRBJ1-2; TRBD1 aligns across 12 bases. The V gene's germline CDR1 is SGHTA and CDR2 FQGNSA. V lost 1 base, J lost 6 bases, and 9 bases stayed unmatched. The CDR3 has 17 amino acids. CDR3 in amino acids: CASSLVLPGQGADGYTF. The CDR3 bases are TGTGCCAGCAGCTTAGTCCTACCGGGACAGGGGGCAGATGGCTACACCTTC.

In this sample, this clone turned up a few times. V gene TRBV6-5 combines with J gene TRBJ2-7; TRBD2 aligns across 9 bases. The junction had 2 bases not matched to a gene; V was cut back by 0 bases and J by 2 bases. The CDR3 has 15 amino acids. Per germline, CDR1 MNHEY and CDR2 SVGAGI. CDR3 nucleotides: TGTGCCAGCAGTTACTCGACTAGCGGAACCTACGAGCAGTACTTC. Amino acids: CASSYSTSGTYEQYF.

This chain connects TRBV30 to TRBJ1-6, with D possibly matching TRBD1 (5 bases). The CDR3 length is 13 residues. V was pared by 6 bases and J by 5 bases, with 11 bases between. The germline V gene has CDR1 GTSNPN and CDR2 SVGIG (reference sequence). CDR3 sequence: CACTGADNSPLHF. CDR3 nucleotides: TGTGCCTGCACAGGAGCCGATAATTCACCCCTCCACTTT.

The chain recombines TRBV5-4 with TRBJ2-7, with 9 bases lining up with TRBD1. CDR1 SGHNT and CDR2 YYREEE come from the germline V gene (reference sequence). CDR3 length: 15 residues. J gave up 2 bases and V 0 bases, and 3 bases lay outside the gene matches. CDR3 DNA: TGTGCCAGCAGCTTGGACAGGGGGCCAACCTACGAGCAGTACTTC. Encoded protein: CASSLDRGPTYEQYF.

The CDR3 nucleotides are TGTGCCAGCAGTGAGTCAGGGTTCTACGAGCAGTACTTC. Amino acid sequence: CASSESGFYEQYF. The chain recombines TRBV25-1 with TRBJ2-7; a weak D match, TRBD1 (5 bases). From germline, CDR1 is MGHDK and CDR2 SYGVNS. The CDR3 loop spans 13 amino acids. V was shortened by 3 bases and J by 3 bases, with 9 bases between the two germline ends.

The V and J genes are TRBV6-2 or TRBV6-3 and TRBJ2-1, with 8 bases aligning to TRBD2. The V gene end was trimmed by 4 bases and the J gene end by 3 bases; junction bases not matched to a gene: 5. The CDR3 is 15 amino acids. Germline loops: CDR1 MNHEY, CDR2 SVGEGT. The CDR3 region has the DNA TGTGCCAGCAGTTTACTAGCGGTTGTCTACAATGAGCAGTTCTTC. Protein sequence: CASSLLAVVYNEQFF.

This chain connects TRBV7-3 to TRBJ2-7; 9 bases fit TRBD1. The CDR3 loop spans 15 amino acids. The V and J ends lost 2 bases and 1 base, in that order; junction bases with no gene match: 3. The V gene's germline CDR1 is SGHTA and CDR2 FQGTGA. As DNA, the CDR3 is TGTGCCAGCAGCTTATTCGGACAGGGGTCCTACGAGCAGTACTTC. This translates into CASSLFGQGSYEQYF.

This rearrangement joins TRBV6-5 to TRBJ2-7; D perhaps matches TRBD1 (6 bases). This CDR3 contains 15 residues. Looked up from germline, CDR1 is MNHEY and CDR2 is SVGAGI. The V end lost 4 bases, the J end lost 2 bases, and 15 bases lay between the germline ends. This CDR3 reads CASSSPGTLPYEQYF. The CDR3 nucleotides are TGTGCCAGCAGTTCTCCCGGGACACTTCCCTACGAGCAGTACTTC.

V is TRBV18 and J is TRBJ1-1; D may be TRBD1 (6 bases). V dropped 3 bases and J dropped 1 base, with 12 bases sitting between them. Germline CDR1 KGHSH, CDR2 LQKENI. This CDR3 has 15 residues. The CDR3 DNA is TGTGCCAGCTCACCGAACAGGGAGAAGAACACTGAAGCTTTCTTT. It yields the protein CASSPNREKNTEAFF.

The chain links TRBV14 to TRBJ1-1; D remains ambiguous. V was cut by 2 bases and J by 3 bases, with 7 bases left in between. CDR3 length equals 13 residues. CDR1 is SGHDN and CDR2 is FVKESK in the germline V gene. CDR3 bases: TGTGCCAGCAGCCAACCGGGGTACACTGAAGCTTTCTTT. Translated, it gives CASSQPGYTEAFF.

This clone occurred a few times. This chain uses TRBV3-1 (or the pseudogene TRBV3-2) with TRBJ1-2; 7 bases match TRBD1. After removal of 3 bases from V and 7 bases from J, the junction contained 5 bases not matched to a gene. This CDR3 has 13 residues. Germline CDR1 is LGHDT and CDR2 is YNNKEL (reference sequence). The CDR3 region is CASSHTEGAGYTF. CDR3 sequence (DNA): TGTGCCAGCAGCCACACGGAGGGGGCTGGCTACACCTTC.

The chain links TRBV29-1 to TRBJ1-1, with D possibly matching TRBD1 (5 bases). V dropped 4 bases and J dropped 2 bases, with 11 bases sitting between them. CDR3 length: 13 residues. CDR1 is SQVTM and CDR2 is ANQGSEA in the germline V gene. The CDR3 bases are TGCAGCGTTGGGGGCCAAGGCAACACTGAAGCTTTCTTT. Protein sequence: CSVGGQGNTEAFF.